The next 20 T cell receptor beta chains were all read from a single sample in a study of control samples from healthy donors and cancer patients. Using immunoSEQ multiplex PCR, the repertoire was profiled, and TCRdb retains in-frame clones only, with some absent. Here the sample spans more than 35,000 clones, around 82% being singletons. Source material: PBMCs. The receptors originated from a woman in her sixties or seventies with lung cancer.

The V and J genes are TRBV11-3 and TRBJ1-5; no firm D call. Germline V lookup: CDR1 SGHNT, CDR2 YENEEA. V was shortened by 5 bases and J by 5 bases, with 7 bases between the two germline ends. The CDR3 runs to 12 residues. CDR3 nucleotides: TGTGCCAGCAGCGTAACAGATCAGCCCCAGCATTTT. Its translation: CASSVTDQPQHF.

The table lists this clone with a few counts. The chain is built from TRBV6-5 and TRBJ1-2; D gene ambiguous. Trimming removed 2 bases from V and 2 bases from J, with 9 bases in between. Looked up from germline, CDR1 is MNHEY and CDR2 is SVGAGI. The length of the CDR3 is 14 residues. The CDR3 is CASSYGLGNYGYTF. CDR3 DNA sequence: TGTGCCAGCAGTTACGGGTTAGGGAACTATGGCTACACCTTC.

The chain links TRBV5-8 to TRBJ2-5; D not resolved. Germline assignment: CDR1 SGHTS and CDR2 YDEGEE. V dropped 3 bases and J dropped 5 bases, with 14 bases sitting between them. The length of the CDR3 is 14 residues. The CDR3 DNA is TGTGCCAGCAGCTCGAGGCTAAGACGGGAGACCCAGTACTTC. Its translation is CASSSRLRRETQYF.

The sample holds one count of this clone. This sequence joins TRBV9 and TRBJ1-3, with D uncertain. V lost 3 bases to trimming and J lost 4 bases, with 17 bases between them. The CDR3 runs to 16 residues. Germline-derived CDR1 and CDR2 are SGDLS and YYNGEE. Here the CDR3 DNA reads TGTGCCAGCAGCGCGCGTTTTTTGGACGGCGGAAACACCATATATTTT. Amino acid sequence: CASSARFLDGGNTIYF.

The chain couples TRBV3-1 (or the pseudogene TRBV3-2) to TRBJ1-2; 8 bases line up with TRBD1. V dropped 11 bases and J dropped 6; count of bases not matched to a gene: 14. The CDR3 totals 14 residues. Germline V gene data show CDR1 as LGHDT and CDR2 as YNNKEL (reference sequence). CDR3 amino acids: CASGGTGGKDGYTF. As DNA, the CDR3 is TGTGCCTCGGGGGGTACAGGGGGAAAAGATGGCTACACCTTC.

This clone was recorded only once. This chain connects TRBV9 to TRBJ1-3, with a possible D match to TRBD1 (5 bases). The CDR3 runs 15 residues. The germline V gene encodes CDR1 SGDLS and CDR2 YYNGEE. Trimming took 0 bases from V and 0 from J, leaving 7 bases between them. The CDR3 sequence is CASSVGGTSGNTIYF. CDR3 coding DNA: TGTGCCAGCAGCGTAGGGGGGACCTCTGGAAACACCATATATTTT.

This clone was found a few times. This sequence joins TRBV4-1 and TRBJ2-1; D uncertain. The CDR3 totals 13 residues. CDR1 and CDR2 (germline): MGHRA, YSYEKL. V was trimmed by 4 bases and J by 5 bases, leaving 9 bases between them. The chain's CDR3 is CASSLSRDNEQFF. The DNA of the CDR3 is TGCGCCAGCAGCCTATCCCGGGACAATGAGCAGTTCTTC.

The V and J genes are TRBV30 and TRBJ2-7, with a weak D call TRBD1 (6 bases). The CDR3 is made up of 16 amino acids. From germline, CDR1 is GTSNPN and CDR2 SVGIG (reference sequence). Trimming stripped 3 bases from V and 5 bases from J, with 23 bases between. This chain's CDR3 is CAWRRPMGAGLDEQYF. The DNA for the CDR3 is TGTGCCTGGAGGAGGCCGATGGGGGCGGGTTTAGACGAGCAGTACTTC.

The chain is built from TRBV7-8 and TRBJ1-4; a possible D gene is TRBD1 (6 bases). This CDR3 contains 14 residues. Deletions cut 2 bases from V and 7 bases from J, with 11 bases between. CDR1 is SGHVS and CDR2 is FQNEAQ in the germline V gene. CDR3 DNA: TGTGCCAGCAGCTTATTAGGGGGGAGTGAAAAACTGTTTTTT. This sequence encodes CASSLLGGSEKLFF.

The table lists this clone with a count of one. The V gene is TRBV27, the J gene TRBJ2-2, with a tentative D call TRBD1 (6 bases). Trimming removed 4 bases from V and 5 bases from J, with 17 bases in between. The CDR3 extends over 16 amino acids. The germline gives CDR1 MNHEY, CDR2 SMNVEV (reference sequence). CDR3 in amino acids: CASSYRLSRGTGELFF. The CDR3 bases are TGTGCCAGCAGTTACCGATTATCCAGGGGAACCGGGGAGCTGTTTTTT.

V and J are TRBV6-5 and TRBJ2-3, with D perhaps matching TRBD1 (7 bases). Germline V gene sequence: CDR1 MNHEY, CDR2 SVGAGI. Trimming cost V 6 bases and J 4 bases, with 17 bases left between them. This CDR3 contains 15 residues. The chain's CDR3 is CASRLGQSSADTQYF. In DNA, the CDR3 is TGTGCCAGCAGATTGGGACAGTCTAGCGCAGATACGCAGTATTTT.

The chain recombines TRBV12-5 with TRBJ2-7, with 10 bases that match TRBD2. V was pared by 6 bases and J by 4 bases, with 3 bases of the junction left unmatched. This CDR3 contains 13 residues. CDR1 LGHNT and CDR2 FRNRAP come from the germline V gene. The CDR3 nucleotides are TGTGCTAGTGGGGGGACTAGCGAGTACGAGCAGTACTTC. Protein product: CASGGTSEYEQYF.

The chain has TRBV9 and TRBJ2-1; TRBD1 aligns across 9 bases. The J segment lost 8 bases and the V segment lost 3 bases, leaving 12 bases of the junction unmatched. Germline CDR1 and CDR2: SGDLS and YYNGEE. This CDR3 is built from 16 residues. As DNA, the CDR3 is TGTGCCAGCAGCGCACGGTGGGGACAGGGAATCGATGAGCAGTTCTTC. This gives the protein CASSARWGQGIDEQFF. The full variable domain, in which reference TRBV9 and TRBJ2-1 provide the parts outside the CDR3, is DSGVTQTPKHLITATGQRVTLRCSPRSGDLSVYWYQQSLDQGLQFLIQYYNGEERAKGNILERFSAQQFPDLHSELNLSSLELGDSALYFCASSARWGQGIDEQFFGPGTRLTVL.

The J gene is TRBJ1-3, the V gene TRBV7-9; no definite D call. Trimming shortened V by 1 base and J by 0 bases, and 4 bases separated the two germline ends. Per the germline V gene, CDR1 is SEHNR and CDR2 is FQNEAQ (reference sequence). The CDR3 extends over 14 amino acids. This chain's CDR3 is CASSLDNSGNTIYF. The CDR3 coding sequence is TGTGCCAGCAGCTTAGACAACTCTGGAAACACCATATATTTT.

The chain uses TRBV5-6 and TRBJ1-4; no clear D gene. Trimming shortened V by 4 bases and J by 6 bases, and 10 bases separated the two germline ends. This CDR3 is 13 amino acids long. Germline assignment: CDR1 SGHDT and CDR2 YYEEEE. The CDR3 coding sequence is TGTGCCAGCAGCCGACGGGCGGATGAAAAACTGTTTTTT. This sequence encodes CASSRRADEKLFF.

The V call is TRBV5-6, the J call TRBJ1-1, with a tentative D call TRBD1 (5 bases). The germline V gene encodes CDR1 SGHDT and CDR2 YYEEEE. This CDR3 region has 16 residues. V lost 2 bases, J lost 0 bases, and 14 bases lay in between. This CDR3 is CASSFERGGMNTEAFF. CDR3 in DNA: TGTGCCAGCAGCTTCGAGAGGGGCGGGATGAACACTGAAGCTTTCTTT. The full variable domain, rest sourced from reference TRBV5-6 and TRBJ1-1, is DAGVTQSPTHLIKTRGQQVTLRCSPKSGHDTVSWYQQALGQGPQFIFQYYEEEERQRGNFPDRFSGHQFPNYSSELNVNALLLGDSALYLCASSFERGGMNTEAFFGQGTRLTVV.

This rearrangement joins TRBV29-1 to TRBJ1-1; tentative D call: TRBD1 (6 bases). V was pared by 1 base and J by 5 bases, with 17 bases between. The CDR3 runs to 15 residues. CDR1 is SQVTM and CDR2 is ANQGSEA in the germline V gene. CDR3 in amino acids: CSVEARGGARTEAFF. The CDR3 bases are TGCAGCGTTGAAGCCCGGGGGGGGGCGAGGACTGAAGCTTTCTTT.

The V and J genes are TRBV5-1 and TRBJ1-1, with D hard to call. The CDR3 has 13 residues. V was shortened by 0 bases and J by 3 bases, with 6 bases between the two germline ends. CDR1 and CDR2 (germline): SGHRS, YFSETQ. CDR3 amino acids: CASSLAVDTEAFF. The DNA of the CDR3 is TGCGCCAGCAGCTTGGCGGTGGACACTGAAGCTTTCTTT. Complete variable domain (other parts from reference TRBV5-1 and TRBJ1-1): KAGVTQTPRYLIKTRGQQVTLSCSPISGHRSVSWYQQTPGQGLQFLFEYFSETQRNKGNFPGRFSGRQFSNSRSEMNVSTLELGDSALYLCASSLAVDTEAFFGQGTRLTVV.

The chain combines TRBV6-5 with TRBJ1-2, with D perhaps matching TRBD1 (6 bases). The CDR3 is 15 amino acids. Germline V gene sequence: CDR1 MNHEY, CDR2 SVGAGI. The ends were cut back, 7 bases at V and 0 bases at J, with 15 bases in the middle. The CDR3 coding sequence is TGTGCCAGCAAGGAAGGGGGGGTATCTAACTATGGCTACACCTTC. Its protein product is CASKEGGVSNYGYTF.

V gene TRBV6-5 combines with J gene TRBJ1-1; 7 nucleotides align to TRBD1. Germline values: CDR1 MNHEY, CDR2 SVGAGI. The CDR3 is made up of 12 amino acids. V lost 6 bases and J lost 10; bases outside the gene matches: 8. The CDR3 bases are TGTGCCAGCAGGGGGGGGAGGGGGCGAGCTTTCTTT. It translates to CASRGGRGRAFF.